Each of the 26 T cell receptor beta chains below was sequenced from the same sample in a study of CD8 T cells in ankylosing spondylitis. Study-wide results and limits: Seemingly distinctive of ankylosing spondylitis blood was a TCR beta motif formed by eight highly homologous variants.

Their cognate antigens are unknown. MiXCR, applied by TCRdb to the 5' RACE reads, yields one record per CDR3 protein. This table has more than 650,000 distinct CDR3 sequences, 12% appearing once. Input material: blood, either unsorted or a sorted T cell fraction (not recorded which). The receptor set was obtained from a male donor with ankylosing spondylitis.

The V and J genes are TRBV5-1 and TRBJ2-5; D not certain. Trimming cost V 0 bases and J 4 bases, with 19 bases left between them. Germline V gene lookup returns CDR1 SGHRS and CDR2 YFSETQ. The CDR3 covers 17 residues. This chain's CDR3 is CASSLVTASEGRETQYF. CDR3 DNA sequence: TGCGCCAGCAGCTTGGTGACGGCGTCCGAAGGTCGAGAGACCCAGTACTTC.

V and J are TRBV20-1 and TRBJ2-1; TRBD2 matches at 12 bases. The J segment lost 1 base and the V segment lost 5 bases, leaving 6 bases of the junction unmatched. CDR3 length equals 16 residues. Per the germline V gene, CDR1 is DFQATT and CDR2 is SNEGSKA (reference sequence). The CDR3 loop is CSADRTSGASYNEQFF. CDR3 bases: TGCAGTGCTGATCGGACTAGCGGGGCTTCCTACAATGAGCAGTTCTTC.

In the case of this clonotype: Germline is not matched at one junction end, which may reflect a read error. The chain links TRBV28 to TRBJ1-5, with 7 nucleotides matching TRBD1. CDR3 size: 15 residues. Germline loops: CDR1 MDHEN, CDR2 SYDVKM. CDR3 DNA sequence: TGTGCCAGCGGTTTTAACAGGGGAAGCAATCAGCCCCAGCATTTT. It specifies CASGFNRGSNQPQHF.

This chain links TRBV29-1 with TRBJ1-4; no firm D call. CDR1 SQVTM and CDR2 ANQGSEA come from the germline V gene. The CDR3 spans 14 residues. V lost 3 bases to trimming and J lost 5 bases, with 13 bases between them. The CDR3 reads CSVDERTGNEKLFF. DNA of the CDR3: TGCAGCGTTGATGAGCGGACGGGCAATGAAAAACTGTTTTTT.

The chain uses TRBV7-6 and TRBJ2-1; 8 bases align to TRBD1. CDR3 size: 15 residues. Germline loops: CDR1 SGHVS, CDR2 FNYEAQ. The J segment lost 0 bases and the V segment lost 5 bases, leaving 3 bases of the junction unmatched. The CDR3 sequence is CASSTTGVSYNEQFF. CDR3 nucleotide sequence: TGTGCCAGCAGCACGACAGGGGTCTCCTACAATGAGCAGTTCTTC.

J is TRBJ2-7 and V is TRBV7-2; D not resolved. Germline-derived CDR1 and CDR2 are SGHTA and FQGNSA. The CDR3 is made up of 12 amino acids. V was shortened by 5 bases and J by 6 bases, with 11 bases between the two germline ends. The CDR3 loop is CASSLTQSEQYF. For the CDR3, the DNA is TGTGCCAGCAGCCTAACTCAATCCGAGCAGTACTTC.

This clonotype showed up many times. The chain's CDR3 is CAISPGIPYEQYF. The DNA of the CDR3 is TGTGCCATCAGTCCGGGAATTCCCTACGAGCAGTACTTC. The V call is TRBV10-3, the J call TRBJ2-7, with D perhaps TRBD2 (5 bases). The CDR3 totals 13 residues. V was cut by 5 bases and J by 2 bases, with 10 bases left in between. The germline V gene encodes CDR1 ENHRY and CDR2 SYGVKD.

The CDR3 coding sequence is TGTGCCAGCAGCCCCGCGCTCGGGAATCGCGAAGCTTTCTTT. As protein: CASSPALGNREAFF. The genes are TRBV6-2 or TRBV6-3 and TRBJ1-1; D is unresolved. Germline CDR1 reads MNHEY; CDR2 reads SVGEGT. The V end was cut by 6 bases, the J end by 8 bases, with 19 bases between. The CDR3 runs to 14 residues.

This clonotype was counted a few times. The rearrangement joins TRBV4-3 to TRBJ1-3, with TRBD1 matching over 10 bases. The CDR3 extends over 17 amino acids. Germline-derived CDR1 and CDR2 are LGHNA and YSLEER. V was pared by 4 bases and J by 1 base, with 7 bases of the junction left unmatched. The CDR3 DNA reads TGCGCCAGCAGCCGCTACCGGGACAGGGGTTCTGGAAACACCATATATTTT. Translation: CASSRYRDRGSGNTIYF.

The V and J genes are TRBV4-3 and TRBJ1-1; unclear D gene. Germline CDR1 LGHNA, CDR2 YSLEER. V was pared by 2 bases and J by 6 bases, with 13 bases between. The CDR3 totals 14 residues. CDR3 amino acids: CASSQQPSLPEAFF. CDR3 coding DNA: TGCGCCAGCAGCCAACAACCGTCCTTACCTGAAGCTTTCTTT.

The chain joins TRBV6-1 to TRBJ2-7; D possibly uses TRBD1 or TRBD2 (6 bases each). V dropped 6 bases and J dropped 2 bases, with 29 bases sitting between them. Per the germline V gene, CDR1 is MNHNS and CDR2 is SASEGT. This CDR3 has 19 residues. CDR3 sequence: CASSQSGQLGLPSPYEQYF. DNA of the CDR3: TGTGCCAGCAGCCAAAGTGGACAGCTGGGACTGCCCTCTCCCTACGAGCAGTACTTC.

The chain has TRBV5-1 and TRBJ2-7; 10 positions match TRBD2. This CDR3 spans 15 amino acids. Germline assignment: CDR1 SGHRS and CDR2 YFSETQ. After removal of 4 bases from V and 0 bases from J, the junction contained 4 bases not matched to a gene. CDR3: CASSPAGGYSYEQYF. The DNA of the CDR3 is TGCGCCAGCAGCCCAGCGGGGGGGTACTCCTACGAGCAGTACTTC.

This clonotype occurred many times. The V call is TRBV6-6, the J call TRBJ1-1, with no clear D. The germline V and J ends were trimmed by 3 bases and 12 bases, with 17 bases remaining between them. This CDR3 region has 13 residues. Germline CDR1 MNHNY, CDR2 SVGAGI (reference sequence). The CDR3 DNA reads TGTGCCAGCAGTTATCTTATATACTCTGGGACTTTCTTT. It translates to CASSYLIYSGTFF.

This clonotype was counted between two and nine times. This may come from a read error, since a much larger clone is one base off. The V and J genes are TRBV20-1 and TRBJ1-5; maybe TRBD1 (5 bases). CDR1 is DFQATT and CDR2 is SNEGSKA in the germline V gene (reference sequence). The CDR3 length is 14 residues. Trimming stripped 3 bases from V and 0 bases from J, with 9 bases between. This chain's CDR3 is CSASGDSSNQPQHF. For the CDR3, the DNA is TGCAGTGCTAGCGGGGACTCTAGCAATCAGCCCCAGCATTTT.

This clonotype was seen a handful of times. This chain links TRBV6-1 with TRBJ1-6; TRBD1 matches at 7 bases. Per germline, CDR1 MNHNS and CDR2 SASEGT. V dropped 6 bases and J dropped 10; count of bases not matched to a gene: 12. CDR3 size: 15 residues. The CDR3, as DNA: TGTGCCAGCAGAAGACAGGGCCGGTTAGTCTCACCCCTCCACTTT. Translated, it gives CASRRQGRLVSPLHF.

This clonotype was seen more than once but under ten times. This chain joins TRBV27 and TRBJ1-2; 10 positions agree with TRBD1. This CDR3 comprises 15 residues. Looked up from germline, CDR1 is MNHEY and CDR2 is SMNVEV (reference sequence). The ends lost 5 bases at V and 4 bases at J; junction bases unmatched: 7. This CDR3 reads CASSPSTGGSYGYTF. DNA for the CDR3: TGTGCCAGCAGTCCCTCGACAGGGGGCAGCTATGGCTACACCTTC.

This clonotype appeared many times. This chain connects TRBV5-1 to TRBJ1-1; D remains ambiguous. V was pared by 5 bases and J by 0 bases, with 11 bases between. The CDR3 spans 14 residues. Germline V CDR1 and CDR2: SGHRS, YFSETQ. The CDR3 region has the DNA TGCGCCAGCAGTCCTGCGATAATGAACACTGAAGCTTTCTTT. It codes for CASSPAIMNTEAFF. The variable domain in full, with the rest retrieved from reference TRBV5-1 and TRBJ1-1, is KAGVTQTPRYLIKTRGQQVTLSCSPISGHRSVSWYQQTPGQGLQFLFEYFSETQRNKGNFPGRFSGRQFSNSRSEMNVSTLELGDSALYLCASSPAIMNTEAFFGQGTRLTVV.

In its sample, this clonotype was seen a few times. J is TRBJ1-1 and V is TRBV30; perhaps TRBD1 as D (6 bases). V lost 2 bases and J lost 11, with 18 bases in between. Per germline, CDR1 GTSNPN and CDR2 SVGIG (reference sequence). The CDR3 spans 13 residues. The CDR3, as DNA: TGTGCCTGGAGTTCGGGCCTCGAGGGGGACGCTTTCTTT. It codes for CAWSSGLEGDAFF.

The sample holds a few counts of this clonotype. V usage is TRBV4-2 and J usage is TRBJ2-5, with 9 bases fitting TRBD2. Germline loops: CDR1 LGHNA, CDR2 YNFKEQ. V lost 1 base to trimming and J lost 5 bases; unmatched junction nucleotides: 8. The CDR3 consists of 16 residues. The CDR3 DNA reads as TGTGCCAGCAGCCAAGTGGCTAGCGGGGATGGGGAGACCCAGTACTTC. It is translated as CASSQVASGDGETQYF.

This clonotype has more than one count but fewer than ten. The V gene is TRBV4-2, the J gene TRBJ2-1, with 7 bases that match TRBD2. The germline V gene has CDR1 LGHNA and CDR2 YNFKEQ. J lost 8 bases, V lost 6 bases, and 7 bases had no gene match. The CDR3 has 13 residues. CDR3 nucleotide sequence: TGTGCCAGCAGAAGCGGGATTCTGGATGAGCAGTTCTTC. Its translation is CASRSGILDEQFF.

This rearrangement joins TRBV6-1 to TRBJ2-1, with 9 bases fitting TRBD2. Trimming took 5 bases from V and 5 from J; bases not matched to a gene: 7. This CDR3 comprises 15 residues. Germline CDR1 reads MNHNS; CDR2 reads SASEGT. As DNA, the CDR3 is TGTGCCAGCAGTCCCCGGGCTAGCGGGAACAATGAGCAGTTCTTC. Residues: CASSPRASGNNEQFF.

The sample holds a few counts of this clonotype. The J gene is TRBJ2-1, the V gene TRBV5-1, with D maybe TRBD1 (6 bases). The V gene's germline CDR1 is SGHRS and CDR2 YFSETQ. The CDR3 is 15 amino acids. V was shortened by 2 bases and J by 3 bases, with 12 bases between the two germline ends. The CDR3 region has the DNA TGCGCCAGCAGCTTCCGGACAGATGACTACAATGAGCAGTTCTTC. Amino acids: CASSFRTDDYNEQFF.

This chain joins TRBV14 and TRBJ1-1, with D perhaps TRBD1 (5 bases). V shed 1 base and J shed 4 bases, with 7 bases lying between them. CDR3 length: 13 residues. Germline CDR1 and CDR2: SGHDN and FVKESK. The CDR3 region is CASSQGQTTEAFF. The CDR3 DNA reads TGTGCCAGCAGCCAAGGACAGACCACTGAAGCTTTCTTT.

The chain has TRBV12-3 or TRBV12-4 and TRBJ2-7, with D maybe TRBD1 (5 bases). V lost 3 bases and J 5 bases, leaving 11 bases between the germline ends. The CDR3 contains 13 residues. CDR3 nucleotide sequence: TGTGCCAGCAGTTTGTTCCAGGGCCACGAGCAGTACTTC. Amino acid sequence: CASSLFQGHEQYF.

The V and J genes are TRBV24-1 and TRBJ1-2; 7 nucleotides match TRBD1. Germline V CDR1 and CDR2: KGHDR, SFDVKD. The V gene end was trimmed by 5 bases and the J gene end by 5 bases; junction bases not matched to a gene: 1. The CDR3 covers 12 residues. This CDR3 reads CATSAGGYGYTF. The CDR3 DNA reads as TGTGCCACCAGTGCAGGGGGTTATGGCTACACCTTC.

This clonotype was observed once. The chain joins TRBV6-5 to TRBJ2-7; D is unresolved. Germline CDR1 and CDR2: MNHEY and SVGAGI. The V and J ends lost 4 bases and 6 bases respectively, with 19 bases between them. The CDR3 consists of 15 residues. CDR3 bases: TGTGCCAGCAGTTCTCCTCTCGGGCCCATGGGCGAGCAGTACTTC. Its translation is CASSSPLGPMGEQYF.